Shown below are 17 T cell receptor beta chains from a single sample sequenced in a study of T cell responses to AZD1222 COVID-19 vaccine. The data were produced by immunoSEQ multiplex PCR, yet TCRdb's version contains in-frame clones alone and is incomplete. This table holds 95,000 to 150,000 clones, under 95% found once. The sequences come from peripheral blood, collected 28 days after the second AZD1222 dose. The receptors were gathered from an adult who received the AZD1222 COVID-19 vaccine.

The V call is TRBV19, the J call TRBJ2-5, with no clear D. Germline V gene sequence: CDR1 LNHDA, CDR2 SQIVND (reference sequence). CDR3 size: 12 residues. V lost 0 bases and J lost 6, with 5 bases in between. For the CDR3, the DNA is TGTGCCAGTAGTATAGATCGAAAGACCCAGTACTTC. Encoded protein: CASSIDRKTQYF.

The chain joins TRBV12-3 or TRBV12-4 to TRBJ2-5, with TRBD2 matching over 11 bases. Trimming took 6 bases from V and 5 from J; bases not matched to a gene: 2. CDR3 size: 13 residues. The DNA for the CDR3 is TGTGCCAGCAGCCGACTAGCGGGGGAGACCCAGTACTTC. It translates to CASSRLAGETQYF.

CDR3 in amino acids: CASSRGLAGVNEQFF. The DNA of the CDR3 is TGTGCCAGCAGCCGGGGACTAGCGGGAGTAAATGAGCAGTTCTTC. This chain uses TRBV9 with TRBJ2-1, with 14 bases that match TRBD2. J was trimmed by 7 bases and V by 4 bases; bases with no gene match: 4. CDR3 length: 15 residues. Germline CDR1 and CDR2: SGDLS and YYNGEE.

The gene calls are TRBV4-2 and TRBJ2-1, with a weak D call TRBD2 (6 bases). The V end lost 2 bases, the J end lost 3 bases, and 11 bases lay between the germline ends. Germline CDR1 is LGHNA and CDR2 is YNFKEQ. This CDR3 spans 15 amino acids. CDR3: CASSQSRGDYNEQFF. CDR3 DNA sequence: TGTGCCAGCAGCCAATCTCGCGGGGACTACAATGAGCAGTTCTTC.

The V gene is TRBV18, the J gene TRBJ1-3, with a tentative D call TRBD1 (5 bases). From germline, CDR1 is KGHSH and CDR2 LQKENI. V lost 5 bases and J 0 bases, leaving 11 bases between the germline ends. CDR3 length: 15 amino acids. The CDR3 coding sequence is TGTGCCAGCTCATCCTTTACAGGCTCTGGAAACACCATATATTTT. Translation: CASSSFTGSGNTIYF.

The chain joins TRBV18 to TRBJ2-2; 12 bases align to TRBD2. CDR3 length equals 15 residues. Germline CDR1 and CDR2: KGHSH and LQKENI. V was pared by 8 bases and J by 5 bases, with 6 bases of the junction left unmatched. The CDR3 sequence is CASELGLAGTGELFF. CDR3 sequence (DNA): TGTGCCAGCGAGCTTGGACTAGCGGGAACCGGGGAGCTGTTTTTT.

The chain joins TRBV13 to TRBJ1-2; D might be TRBD1 (5 bases). The V gene's germline CDR1 is PRHDT and CDR2 FYEKMQ (reference sequence). The germline V and J ends were trimmed by 4 bases and 4 bases, with 10 bases remaining between them. The CDR3 contains 13 residues. CDR3 in amino acids: CASSSFGTYGYTF. The CDR3 DNA reads as TGTGCCAGCAGCTCCTTCGGGACCTATGGCTACACCTTC. The full variable domain, rest sourced from reference TRBV13 and TRBJ1-2, is AAGVIQSPRHLIKEKRETATLKCYPIPRHDTVYWYQQGPGQDPQFLISFYEKMQSDKGSIPDRFSAQQFSDYHSELNMSSLELGDSALYFCASSSFGTYGYTFGSGTRLTVV.

This clone was counted only a few times. The gene calls are TRBV12-3 or TRBV12-4 and TRBJ1-1; D is ambiguous. CDR3 length equals 13 residues. V was cut by 5 bases and J by 7 bases, with 14 bases left in between. The CDR3 sequence is CASSRDAGHEAFF. In DNA form, the CDR3 reads TGTGCCAGCAGTCGGGATGCGGGTCATGAAGCTTTCTTT.

The V and J genes are TRBV18 and TRBJ1-1; 8 nucleotides match TRBD1. Germline V gene data show CDR1 as KGHSH and CDR2 as LQKENI. Losses at the gene ends were 3 bases for V and 2 bases for J; bases not matched to a gene: 2. The CDR3 contains 14 residues. CDR3 sequence: CASSPDRGNTEAFF. The CDR3 region has the DNA TGTGCCAGCTCACCCGACAGGGGAAACACTGAAGCTTTCTTT.

This chain connects TRBV7-2 to TRBJ2-2; D might be TRBD2 (5 bases). The CDR3 has 14 amino acids. V dropped 1 base and J dropped 4 bases, with 7 bases sitting between them. Looked up from germline, CDR1 is SGHTA and CDR2 is FQGNSA. Written as DNA, the CDR3 is TGTGCCAGCAGCTTAGGCGCGGGCACCGGGGAGCTGTTTTTT. Its translation: CASSLGAGTGELFF.

The V call is TRBV6-5, the J call TRBJ1-3; 8 nucleotides align to TRBD1. Looked up from germline, CDR1 is MNHEY and CDR2 is SVGAGI. This CDR3 spans 16 amino acids. The V gene end was trimmed by 4 bases and the J gene end by 4 bases; junction bases not matched to a gene: 9. The CDR3 DNA sequence: TGTGCCAGCAGTTCGGCCCAGGGGGCGAGAGGAAACACCATATATTTT. Amino acids: CASSSAQGARGNTIYF.

This chain connects TRBV5-6 to TRBJ2-2; D is ambiguous. Germline V gives CDR1 SGHDT, CDR2 YYEEEE. The CDR3 consists of 12 residues. Trimming took 1 base from V and 7 from J, leaving 5 bases between them. CDR3 loop: CASSLWNGELFF. The CDR3 DNA sequence: TGTGCCAGCAGCTTGTGGAACGGGGAGCTGTTTTTT.

The chain has TRBV27 and TRBJ2-2, with a weak D call TRBD1 (6 bases). V shed 6 bases and J shed 6 bases, with 11 bases lying between them. Germline V gene lookup returns CDR1 MNHEY and CDR2 SMNVEV (reference sequence). The CDR3 runs 13 residues. CDR3 in amino acids: CASSLGAAGELFF. Here the CDR3 DNA reads TGTGCCAGCAGCCTGGGGGCCGCCGGGGAGCTGTTTTTT.

The rearrangement uses TRBV14 and TRBJ2-7; 8 bases match TRBD2. CDR1 is SGHDN, CDR2 FVKESK, per germline. J gave up 2 bases and V 3 bases, and 18 bases lay outside the gene matches. The CDR3 is 19 amino acids. The CDR3, as DNA: TGTGCCAGCAGCCACGGAGCGGGGGAGAGGCGGGAGGACGCCTACGAGCAGTACTTC. The encoded protein is CASSHGAGERREDAYEQYF.

This clone has only one observation. CDR3 amino acids: CASSSVNLYNEQFF. DNA for the CDR3: TGTGCCAGCAGCTCCGTAAACCTTTACAATGAGCAGTTCTTC. The J gene is TRBJ2-1, the V gene TRBV5-4; no definite D call. V lost 3 bases, J lost 4 bases, and 11 bases lay in between. CDR1 is SGHNT and CDR2 is YYREEE in the germline V gene (reference sequence). There are 14 residues in the CDR3.

This chain joins TRBV18 and TRBJ2-1; D unclear. The CDR3 contains 14 residues. Trimming pared 0 bases from V and 9 bases from J, leaving 12 bases between. Germline V gene sequence: CDR1 KGHSH, CDR2 LQKENI. CDR3 protein: CASSPPGGLGEQFF. The CDR3 DNA sequence: TGTGCCAGCTCACCACCGGGCGGTTTAGGTGAGCAGTTCTTC. The full variable domain, with the rest looked up from reference TRBV18 and TRBJ2-1, is NAGVMQNPRHLVRRRGQEARLRCSPMKGHSHVYWYRQLPEEGLKFMVYLQKENIIDESGMPKERFSAEFPKEGPSILRIQQVVRGDSAAYFCASSPPGGLGEQFFGPGTRLTVL.

The chain links TRBV12-3 or TRBV12-4 to TRBJ2-7, with D tentatively TRBD1 (5 bases). V shed 3 bases and J shed 4 bases, with 10 bases lying between them. This CDR3 is 13 amino acids long. The CDR3 loop is CASSFRQSYEQYF. In nucleotides, the CDR3 is TGTGCCAGCAGTTTTAGACAGTCTTACGAGCAGTACTTC.